This T cell receptor (beta chain) was observed in a study of response to subunit inactivated influenza vaccine. General study points: Each seasonal flu vaccination may recruit only limited new T cells, authors suggested.

This clonotype was counted many times. As yet, its antigen is unknown. TCRdb reprocessed the RT-PCR reads with MiXCR, giving one entry per CDR3 protein. This sample yields approximately 480,000 distinct CDR3 sequences, of which over 9.5% are seen a single time; about 12% belongs to the top ten. Germline-derived CDR1 and CDR2 are SGHAT and FQNNGV. The length of the CDR3 is 13 residues. V lost 5 bases, J lost 4 bases, and 10 bases lay in between. This specimen was PBMCs from blood, taken roughly 45 days after vaccination. The receptor comes from a man between 50 and 59 years old who received an inactivated influenza vaccine. The chain links TRBV11-2 to TRBJ2-3; TRBD2 might be the D (6 bases). For the CDR3, the DNA is TGTGCCAGCAGCCCGGGACTTGCAGATACGCAGTATTTT. Translating it yields CASSPGLADTQYF.